The rows below give T cell receptor beta chains drawn from one sample of a study of blood T cell repertoires in COVID-19. TCRdb's copy holds only in-frame clones and misses some; the assay was immunoSEQ multiplex PCR. This table holds more than 25,000 clones, about 90% found once. The sample consisted of peripheral blood. All receptors come from a human donor in a cohort sampled during active COVID-19. Each CDR3 is given with its conserved first and last residue.

v_gene,len,CDR3aa
TRBV11-2,15,CASSLSGSYTGELFF
TRBV30,13,CAWSVQGTNGYTF
TRBV11-2,13,CASSFGRTDTQYF
TRBV5-6,17,CASSTQKGDENYYEQYF
TRBV29-1,15,CRVSSTSGGFSTQYF
TRBV9,13,CASSVTSGSEQFF
TRBV4-1,18,CASSPGLADPPSGDTQYF
TRBV30,14,CAWRETGDGQPQHF
TRBV13,14,CASSGGLNTDTQYF
TRBV5-4,15,CASSVTSGGNNEQFF
TRBV11-2,13,CASSLWTSYEQYF
TRBV11-3,13,CASSQGLNTEAFF
TRBV6-5,15,CASRDKSSGGGEQYF
TRBV7-6,14,CASSLERVSNEQFF
TRBV10-2,16,CASSPGWGLGADTQYF
TRBV19,19,CASSIDSRGGSGMNTEAFF
TRBV25-1,13,CASSEAGNYEQYF
TRBV19,16,CASSIRGLAAYNEQFF
TRBV3-1/TRBV3-2,15,CASSQEGLAYNEQFF
TRBV7-9,15,CASSWSRTGRETQYF
TRBV19,13,CASSMQGTDTQYF
TRBV28,13,CASSSDTDNEQFF
TRBV10-3,15,CAISESGASNQPQHF
TRBV5-1,16,CASSLVPGQVADTQYF
TRBV2,15,CASSGTSGSRETQYF
TRBV27,15,CASRHGGGSYNEQFF
TRBV4-1,16,CASSQEGSRGYSPLHF
TRBV19,15,CASSKTGGRSDTQYF
TRBV29-1,12,CSGGQKQETQYF
TRBV11-1,14,CASSSARGFGEAFF
TRBV18,14,CASSPRDRSYEQYF
TRBV3-1/TRBV3-2,15,CASSPQRATQETQYF
TRBV13,17,CASSLPPYRGPTDTQYF
TRBV12-1,17,CASSSYHTGDSIQPQHF
TRBV28,14,CASSIRTGAYEQYF
TRBV30,13,CACVQGSVYGYTF
TRBV18,16,CASSPPDGALTDTQYF
TRBV19,15,CASSIPLGAMGTLFF
TRBV19,17,CASSRYPGQGGGETQYF
TRBV19,13,CAIDRGSNQPQHF
TRBV25-1,14,CASSAPPGDYEQYF
TRBV4-1,15,CASSQDSGVNTEAFF
TRBV5-1,15,CASSPSAGANYGYTF
TRBV6-1,16,CASSEPPQVAKNIQYF
TRBV12-3/TRBV12-4,13,CASSPDRTYEQYF
TRBV7-2,16,CASSLQTSGTPYEQYF
TRBV30,15,CAWARTGRVTGELFF
TRBV30,14,CAWSPGGSIDTQYF
TRBV10-2,16,CATSGLAGGGTGELFF
TRBV3-1/TRBV3-2,14,CASSQDGSGYGYTF
TRBV9,13,CASSLGQGEGYTF
TRBV3-1/TRBV3-2,15,CASSQSGQGAQPQHF